Sequencing of this T cell receptor (beta chain) was carried out in a study of blood T cell repertoires in COVID-19. Looking at the study overall: Italy, Spain and the United States were the sources of the convalescent and acute COVID-19 samples.

The authors' processing: Estimation of nucleated cell counts relied on the amplification of reference gene primers. Measured with immunoSEQ multiplex PCR; TCRdb has only the in-frame clones, and not every one. That table gives V, J and clone size, and the DNA gave D and trimming. Among about 120,000 clones listed, more than 80% were seen once. The CDR3 covers 17 residues. Unmatched junction bases numbered 18, after V lost 5 bases and J lost 9 bases. The germline gives CDR1 KGHDR, CDR2 SFDVKD. Material: peripheral blood. The TCR was taken from a human donor in a cohort sampled during active COVID-19. This chain joins TRBV24-1 and TRBJ2-1; 7 bases are shared with TRBD2. CDR3: CATSGGRWEGGPLEQFF. The CDR3 region has the DNA TGTGCCACCAGTGGTGGAAGATGGGAGGGAGGGCCCCTTGAGCAGTTCTTC.